This TCR delta chain emerged from a study of gamma-delta T cells after stem cell transplantation. This clone has just a few counts. TCRdb re-called the RT-PCR reads via CATT. The sample includes 1,500 to 2,500 delta-chain clones, roughly 13% seen only once; the top ten take approximately 28%. V lost 1 base and J 3 bases, leaving 11 bases between the germline ends. CDR1 is GEAIGNYY, CDR2 EKD, per germline. The CDR3 length is 14 residues. The chain employs TRDV2 and TRDJ1; the D is unclear. This TCR came from a human donor. It is not recorded whose cells these are; they may come from a transplant donor. The sample taken for sequencing was gamma-delta T cells. The CDR3, as DNA: TGTGCCTGTGACACTGTTTTACGGGCCGATAAACTCATCTTT. Translated: CACDTVLRADKLIF.